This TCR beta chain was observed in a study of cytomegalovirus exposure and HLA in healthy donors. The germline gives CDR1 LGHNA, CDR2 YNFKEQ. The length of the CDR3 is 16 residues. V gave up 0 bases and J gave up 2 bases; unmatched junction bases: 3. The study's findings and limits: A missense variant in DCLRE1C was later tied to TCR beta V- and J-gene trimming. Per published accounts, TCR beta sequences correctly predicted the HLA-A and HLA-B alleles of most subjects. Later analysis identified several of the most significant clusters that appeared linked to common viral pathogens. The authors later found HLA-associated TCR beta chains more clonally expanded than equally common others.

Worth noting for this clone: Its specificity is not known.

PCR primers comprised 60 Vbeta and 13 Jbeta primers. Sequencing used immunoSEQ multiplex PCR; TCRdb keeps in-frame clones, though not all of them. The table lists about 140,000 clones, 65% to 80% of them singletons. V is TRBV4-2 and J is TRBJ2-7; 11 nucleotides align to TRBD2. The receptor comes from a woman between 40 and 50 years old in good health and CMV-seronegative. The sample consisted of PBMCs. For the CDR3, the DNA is TGTGCCAGCAGCCAAGACGAGGGACTAGCGGCCTACGAGCAGTACTTC. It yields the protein CASSQDEGLAAYEQYF.